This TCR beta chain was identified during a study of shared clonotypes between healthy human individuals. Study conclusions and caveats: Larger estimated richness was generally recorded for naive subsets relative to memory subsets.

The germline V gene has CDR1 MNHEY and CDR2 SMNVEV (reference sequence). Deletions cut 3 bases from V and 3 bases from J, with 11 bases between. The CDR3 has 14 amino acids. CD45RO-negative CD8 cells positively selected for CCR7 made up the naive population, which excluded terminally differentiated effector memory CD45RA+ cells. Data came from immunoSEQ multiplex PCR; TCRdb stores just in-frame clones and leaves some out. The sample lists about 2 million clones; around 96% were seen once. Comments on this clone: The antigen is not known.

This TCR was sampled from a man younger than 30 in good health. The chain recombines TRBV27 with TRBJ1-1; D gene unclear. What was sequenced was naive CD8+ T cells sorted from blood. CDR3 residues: CASSLWGLDTEAFF. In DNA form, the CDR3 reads TGTGCCAGCAGTTTGTGGGGTTTGGACACTGAAGCTTTCTTT.